Sequencing of this TCR beta chain was carried out in a study of graft-versus-host responses after intestinal transplantation. Study summary: Induction with anti-thymocyte globulin, then tacrolimus and steroids for about 3 years, was given to all recipients.

Data came from immunoSEQ multiplex PCR; TCRdb stores just in-frame clones and leaves some out. The table has around 100,000 clones, around 94% seen once. Study results and limitations: GvH clonotypes were identified within recipient marrow, with a subset emerging first in ileum or blood.

The V gene's germline CDR1 is SGHAT and CDR2 FQNNGV. V was clipped by 6 bases and J by 2 bases, with 8 bases between them. The CDR3 spans 13 residues. This clone came up once. As yet, its antigen is unknown. The chain combines TRBV11-2 with TRBJ2-1; no clear D gene. The sequence was obtained from a human donor who was the organ donor for an intestinal transplant. This specimen consisted of unstimulated CD4+ T cells sorted from spleen or lymph node cells, obtained before transplant. CDR3 loop: CASRRFTYNEQFF. Written as DNA, the CDR3 is TGTGCCAGCAGGAGATTTACCTACAATGAGCAGTTCTTC.